The clone carrying this TCR beta chain is a singleton in its sample. The antigen is not known. Here immunoSEQ multiplex PCR was the method, and the copy in TCRdb shows in-frame clones only, minus some. Here the sample spans more than 1.2 million clones, around 98.5% being singletons. The data were taken from a study of shared clonotypes between healthy human individuals. Overall study results and limits: Roughly 5% of naive CD4 clonotypes were shared across four donors. Naive subsets typically showed greater estimated richness than memory subsets.

Trimming shortened V by 2 bases and J by 5 bases, and 14 bases separated the two germline ends. Germline V CDR1 and CDR2: SGHKS, YYEKEE (reference sequence). CDR3 length equals 15 residues. This chain joins TRBV5-5 and TRBJ2-1; tentatively, D is TRBD2 (6 bases). The receptor was isolated from a young man in good health. Sequenced material: naive CD4+ T cells sorted from blood. Subset denoted: CD45RA+ positively selected. CDR3 sequence: CASSFPQGGDNEQFF. As DNA, the CDR3 is TGTGCCAGCAGCTTTCCTCAGGGAGGCGACAATGAGCAGTTCTTC.